This note documents a single T cell receptor (beta chain) sequence. Its antigen is not known. The data originate from a study of shared clonotypes between healthy human individuals. Broader study findings: Sample collection involved blood only; tissue repertoires are likely different.

Assay used: immunoSEQ multiplex PCR; TCRdb lists only in-frame clones, some missing. This table has 850,000 to 1,200,000 clones, about 70% appearing once. The CDR3 has 14 amino acids. Germline loops: CDR1 LNHDA, CDR2 SQIVND (reference sequence). Trimming removed 4 bases from V and 2 bases from J, with 11 bases in between. The chain carries TRBV19 and TRBJ1-1, with D possibly being TRBD1 (6 bases). This clonotype originated in a man aged 18 to 30 in good health. Sequencing was done on a sample of memory CD4+ T cells sorted from blood. Subset here: CD45RA-negative fraction. CDR3 nucleotides: TGTGCCAGTAGTAGTGCCAGGGGAAACACTGAAGCTTTCTTT. Its translation: CASSSARGNTEAFF.